The 21 T cell receptor beta chains reported below all come from one sample, sequenced in a study of metastatic and nonmetastatic thyroid tumors. With MiXCR, TCRdb called clones anew from the PCR reads. The sample includes about 40,000 clones, 15% to 20% of them seen just once. Each patient went into thyroid surgery without having received any treatment. The source material was blood. These receptors all stem from a female donor with papillary thyroid cancer or a benign thyroid nodule (not recorded which). Some clones in this sample may be carry-over from other donors' samples.

Points on this clone: An end of the junction does not agree with germline; a read error may underlie this. V gene TRBV11-2 combines with J gene TRBJ2-5; D is undetermined. This CDR3 region has 8 residues. Germline V gene data show CDR1 as SGHAT and CDR2 as FQNNGV. The CDR3 DNA reads TGTGCCAGCAGCCCCCAATACTTC. This encodes CASSPQYF.

The CDR3 bases are TGTGCCAGCAGCCCCATTGACGTCCCGGGAGACTATGGCTACACCTTC. This encodes CASSPIDVPGDYGYTF. The J gene is TRBJ1-2, the V gene TRBV11-1; D is uncertain. Germline-derived CDR1 and CDR2 are SGHAT and FQDESV (reference sequence). CDR3 length: 16 residues. The germline V and J ends were trimmed by 5 bases and 3 bases, with 19 bases remaining between them.

This clone occurred many times. As DNA, the CDR3 is TGTGCCACCAGCGAGGGAGTACTAGCTCGGGAGACCCAGTACTTC. It encodes CATSEGVLARETQYF. The V gene is TRBV15, the J gene TRBJ2-5; the D gene is possibly TRBD2 (6 bases). Trimming stripped 5 bases from V and 5 bases from J, with 18 bases between. The CDR3 extends over 15 amino acids. Germline CDR1 reads LNHNV; CDR2 reads YYDKDF (reference sequence).

This clone showed up just a few times. The rearrangement uses TRBV15 and TRBJ2-6; D not certain. The CDR3 has 15 amino acids. CDR1 and CDR2 (germline): LNHNV, YYDKDF (reference sequence). Trimming pared 7 bases from V and 2 bases from J, leaving 12 bases between. CDR3 in DNA: TGTGCCACCAACAAGGGTCTCCCTGGGGCCAACGTCCTGACTTTC. Its translation is CATNKGLPGANVLTF.

This clone was recorded many times. The chain uses TRBV3-1 and TRBJ2-2; 11 nucleotides line up with TRBD2. CDR1 and CDR2 (germline): LGHDT, YNNKEL (reference sequence). V gave up 1 base and J gave up 5 bases; unmatched junction bases: 0. This CDR3 has 15 amino acids. DNA for the CDR3: TGTGCCAGCAGCCAAGGACTAGCGGGAACCGGGGAGCTGTTTTTT. This gives the protein CASSQGLAGTGELFF.

This clone has only a few counts. The chain uses TRBV12-3 or TRBV12-4 and TRBJ2-7; D is unresolved. The V gene lost 5 bases and the J gene lost 3 bases, with 11 bases spanning the gap. The CDR3 spans 13 residues. The DNA of the CDR3 is TGTGCCAGCAGTAGTGGTACCGACTACGAGCAGTACTTC. Translating gives CASSSGTDYEQYF.

The chain uses TRBV2 and TRBJ2-1; 8 bases align to TRBD1. This CDR3 is built from 15 residues. Trimming took 5 bases from V and 7 from J; bases not matched to a gene: 10. From germline, CDR1 is SNHLY and CDR2 FYNNEI. The CDR3 protein is CASSSQGADMNEQFF. The CDR3 coding sequence is TGTGCCAGCAGTTCTCAGGGGGCCGATATGAATGAGCAGTTCTTC.

This clone was recorded at least ten times. The chain joins TRBV28 to TRBJ1-3, with a weak D call TRBD1 (6 bases). This CDR3 spans 15 amino acids. Trimming took 6 bases from V and 1 from J, leaving 13 bases between them. CDR1 and CDR2 from the germline V gene are MDHEN and SYDVKM. In DNA, the CDR3 is TGTGCCAGCAGGGGGGCGTACGGTTCTGGAAACACCATATATTTT. Translated: CASRGAYGSGNTIYF.

This chain connects TRBV6-1 to TRBJ1-5, with 7 bases fitting TRBD1. The V gene end was trimmed by 4 bases and the J gene end by 2 bases; junction bases not matched to a gene: 8. The CDR3 spans 16 residues. Germline CDR1 MNHNS, CDR2 SASEGT. The CDR3 loop is CASSGRRGTCNQPQHF. In DNA form, the CDR3 reads TGTGCCAGCAGTGGTCGCAGGGGGACCTGCAATCAGCCCCAGCATTTT.

This clone was picked up many times. Germline and junction disagree at one end, which may indicate a read error. The same CDR3 arises from other DNA sequences in this sample as well. V usage is TRBV7-7 and J usage is TRBJ2-3, with unresolved D. The CDR3 spans 13 residues. Germline assignment: CDR1 SSHAT and CDR2 FNYEAQ (reference sequence). The CDR3 loop reads CASSPTATDTQYF. Here the CDR3 DNA reads TGTGCTAGCAGCCCTACAGCCACAGATACGCAGTATTTT.

This clone has ten or more counts. The chain links TRBV30 to TRBJ1-3; D is undetermined. Trimming left V 5 bases short and J 2 bases short, with 19 bases between. CDR3 length equals 16 residues. Germline CDR1 GTSNPN, CDR2 SVGIG (reference sequence). In DNA, the CDR3 is TGTGCCTGGGGCCGGTTGTGGGATGCGGCTGGAAACACCATATATTTT. This gives the protein CAWGRLWDAAGNTIYF. Using reference TRBV30 and TRBJ1-3 for the parts outside the CDR3, the full variable domain is SQTIHQWPATLVQPVGSPLSLECTVEGTSNPNLYWYRQAAGRGLQLLFYSVGIGQISSEVPQNLSASRPQDRQFILSSKKLLLSDSGFYLCAWGRLWDAAGNTIYFGEGSWLTVV.

Turning to this clone: This may come from a read error, since a much larger clone is one base off. V is TRBV7-9 and J is TRBJ2-5; D possibly corresponds to TRBD2 (7 bases). CDR1 is SEHNR and CDR2 is FQNEAQ in the germline V gene (reference sequence). V was trimmed by 5 bases and J by 11 bases, leaving 24 bases between them. This CDR3 spans 15 amino acids. CDR3 DNA sequence: TGTGCCAGCAGCCCTAGGGGGGGAGGGCCAGGTGAGCAGTACTTC. Translation: CASSPRGGGPGEQYF.

This clone was observed many times. The chain combines TRBV4-2 with TRBJ1-6; D is undetermined. Deletions cut 0 bases from V and 7 bases from J, with 13 bases between. The CDR3 runs to 16 residues. Germline V gene lookup returns CDR1 LGHNA and CDR2 YNFKEQ. CDR3 residues: CASSQEVRDPNSPLHF. CDR3 in DNA: TGTGCCAGCAGCCAAGAGGTGAGGGATCCCAATTCACCCCTCCACTTT.

Many counts were recorded for this clone. The rearrangement links TRBV9 to TRBJ2-1; maybe TRBD1 (5 bases). The CDR3 is 17 residues long. Germline CDR1 reads SGDLS; CDR2 reads YYNGEE. Trimming left V 0 bases short and J 1 base short, with 14 bases between. DNA of the CDR3: TGTGCCAGCAGCGTAGCTTCATCAGGGCTATCCTACAATGAGCAGTTCTTC. This gives the protein CASSVASSGLSYNEQFF.

The sample holds many counts of this clone. CDR3 DNA sequence: TGTGCCAGCAGCTTGGGGCTTTACAATGAGCAGTTCTTC. Encoded protein: CASSLGLYNEQFF. V is TRBV5-6 and J is TRBJ2-1; unclear D gene. Germline CDR1 SGHDT, CDR2 YYEEEE. The CDR3 has 13 residues. Trimming left V 0 bases short and J 4 bases short, with 5 bases between.

At least ten counts were recorded for this clone. This same CDR3 is encoded by further DNA sequences in the sample. V is TRBV30 and J is TRBJ2-7; TRBD1 agrees at 7 bases. The V gene end was trimmed by 1 base and the J gene end by 5 bases; junction bases not matched to a gene: 2. CDR3 size: 12 residues. Germline V lookup: CDR1 GTSNPN, CDR2 SVGIG (reference sequence). The CDR3 sequence is CAWSDTGDEQYF. The DNA of the CDR3 is TGTGCCTGGAGTGACACAGGGGACGAGCAGTACTTC.

This clone has a handful of counts. The germline gene is not matched at one end of the junction; a read error may be the cause. This chain connects TRBV6-1 to TRBJ1-5; D is unresolved. This CDR3 comprises 13 residues. From germline, CDR1 is MNHNS and CDR2 SASEGT. Written as DNA, the CDR3 is TGCGCCAGCAGAGACGTAAACAATCAGCCCCAGCATTTT. Its protein is CASRDVNNQPQHF.

At least ten counts were recorded for this clone. The genes are TRBV3-1 and TRBJ1-1; no definite D call. This CDR3 has 13 amino acids. Germline CDR1 LGHDT, CDR2 YNNKEL (reference sequence). The ends were cut back, 1 base at V and 3 bases at J, with 6 bases in the middle. The CDR3 loop is CASSQARYTEAFF. In nucleotides, the CDR3 is TGTGCCAGCAGCCAAGCCCGTTACACTGAAGCTTTCTTT.

This clone was picked up many times. The chain links TRBV7-3 to TRBJ2-2, with a weak D call TRBD2 (5 bases). The V gene's germline CDR1 is SGHTA and CDR2 FQGTGA. The CDR3 sequence is 18 residues long. The ends were cut back, 5 bases at V and 5 bases at J, with 24 bases in the middle. DNA of the CDR3: TGTGCCAGCAGCCCTGAATTCGGGCGGGTAGAAGGAACCGGGGAGCTGTTTTTT. Translation: CASSPEFGRVEGTGELFF.

Ten or more counts support this clone. The chain links TRBV6-1 to TRBJ2-7; D might be TRBD1 (6 bases). The CDR3 totals 13 residues. V dropped 6 bases and J dropped 3 bases, with 12 bases sitting between them. Germline assignment: CDR1 MNHNS and CDR2 SASEGT. CDR3 DNA sequence: TGTGCCAGCAGCCTAACAGGGAACTACGAGCAGTACTTC. This translates into CASSLTGNYEQYF.

The rearrangement joins TRBV7-2 to TRBJ1-1; weak D call: TRBD1 (5 bases). The CDR3 spans 13 residues. Per germline, CDR1 SGHTA and CDR2 FQGNSA. With 3 bases removed from V and 5 bases from J, the gap between germline ends came to 10 bases. This CDR3 reads CASSLGGATEAFF. The CDR3 nucleotides are TGTGCCAGCAGCTTGGGGGGAGCGACTGAAGCTTTCTTT.